This TCR beta chain emerged from a study of T cell responses to AZD1222 COVID-19 vaccine. Study in general: Second doses were pooled across both intervals (about 4 or about 12 weeks). The study, taken as a whole, reports: Spike-specific TCR breadth and depth went up after people got two AZD1222 doses. Reports indicate that nearly half of spike-specific TCRs are directed at unmutated variant regions. Sampling captured repertoires only after the peak T cell response.

Profiling relied on immunoSEQ multiplex PCR, and the TCRdb table lists in-frame clones only, not all of them. Altogether over 85,000 clones are present, around 90% being singletons, with the ten largest covering 7.8%. In regard to this clone: Its antigen is not known.

Germline trimming cut 0 bases from V and 3 bases from J; bases unmatched to any gene: 4. The CDR3 runs 16 residues. The germline V gene has CDR1 LGHNA and CDR2 YNFKEQ. This clonotype was obtained from an adult in good health. The rearrangement uses TRBV4-2 and TRBJ2-1; TRBD2 agrees at 8 bases. This sample comprised peripheral blood, obtained on day 0 of AZD1222 vaccination. CDR3 sequence: CASSQDESGGYNEQFF. The CDR3 DNA sequence: TGTGCCAGCAGCCAAGATGAGAGCGGGGGCTACAATGAGCAGTTCTTC.